One sample yielded the 11 T cell receptor beta chains listed below, sequenced in a study of T cell repertoires in cytomegalovirus infection. Which antigens these TCRs recognize remains unknown. TCRdb processed the reads anew with MiXCR; each CDR3 protein has one entry. This table has hundreds of thousands of distinct CDR3 sequences, about 29% appearing once. This material consisted of cultured PBMCs, taken from culture after CMV antigen stimulation. The receptors were gathered from a human donor in good health (CMV status not recorded). Some clones in this sample may be carry-over from other donors' samples.

The rearrangement joins TRBV7-8 to TRBJ1-1; D gene unclear. Looked up from germline, CDR1 is SGHVS and CDR2 is FQNEAQ. V was shortened by 1 base and J by 6 bases, with 6 bases between the two germline ends. CDR3 length equals 12 residues. CDR3 protein: CASSLDMSEAFF. Here the CDR3 DNA reads TGTGCCAGCAGCTTAGATATGTCTGAAGCTTTCTTT.

This chain joins TRBV5-1 and TRBJ1-1, with a possible D match to TRBD1 (5 bases). The V gene's germline CDR1 is SGHRS and CDR2 YFSETQ. V was clipped by 4 bases and J by 3 bases, with 10 bases between them. CDR3 length: 13 amino acids. Here the CDR3 reads CASSTGDYTEAFF. Written as DNA, the CDR3 is TGCGCCAGCAGCACCGGGGACTACACTGAAGCTTTCTTT.

The V call is TRBV7-2, the J call TRBJ1-2, with TRBD1 as a possible D gene (5 bases). Trimming cost V 4 bases and J 4 bases, with 10 bases left between them. Per the germline V gene, CDR1 is SGHTA and CDR2 is FQGNSA. The CDR3 runs 13 residues. The CDR3 is CASSWRQSYGYTF. The CDR3 DNA reads TGTGCCAGCAGCTGGAGACAGAGCTATGGCTACACCTTC.

The V gene is TRBV7-9, the J gene TRBJ1-1; D not resolved. CDR3 length: 14 amino acids. Germline lookup yields CDR1 SEHNR and CDR2 FQNEAQ (reference sequence). The germline V and J ends were trimmed by 1 base and 5 bases, with 11 bases remaining between them. The CDR3 region has the DNA TGTGCCAGCAGCTTAGACGGATTGGGGACTGAAGCTTTCTTT. Amino acids: CASSLDGLGTEAFF.

V gene TRBV12-3 or TRBV12-4 combines with J gene TRBJ2-6; D could derive from TRBD1 or TRBD2 (5 bases each). The V and J ends lost 5 bases and 3 bases respectively, with 14 bases between them. The CDR3 contains 16 residues. This CDR3 is CASSPAEGLGANVLTF. CDR3 nucleotide sequence: TGTGCCAGCAGTCCCGCCGAGGGGCTTGGGGCCAACGTCCTGACTTTC.

This clonotype was detected many times. The chain joins TRBV3-1 to TRBJ1-3; weak D call: TRBD1 (6 bases). The CDR3 has 14 amino acids. Germline CDR1 LGHDT, CDR2 YNNKEL (reference sequence). V lost 4 bases, J lost 0 bases, and 7 bases lay in between. Here the CDR3 reads CASSPDSSGNTIYF. CDR3 bases: TGTGCCAGCAGCCCGGACAGCTCTGGAAACACCATATATTTT. Using reference TRBV3-1 and TRBJ1-3 for the parts outside the CDR3, the full variable domain is DTAVSQTPKYLVTQMGNDKSIKCEQNLGHDTMYWYKQDSKKFLKIMFSYNNKELIINETVPNRFSPKSPDKAHLNLHINSLELGDSAVYFCASSPDSSGNTIYFGEGSWLTVV.

This clonotype was detected only a few times. CDR3 loop: CASSLQTVGTEAFF. The CDR3 bases are TGTGCCAGCAGTCTTCAGACAGTCGGCACTGAAGCTTTCTTT. The chain employs TRBV12-3 or TRBV12-4 and TRBJ1-1; D is perhaps TRBD1 (5 bases). Trimming removed 5 bases at V and 4 bases at J, with 14 bases between. The CDR3 loop spans 14 amino acids.

This chain uses TRBV20-1 with TRBJ1-3; 9 bases are a match to TRBD1. The CDR3 loop spans 15 amino acids. Trimming removed 3 bases from V and 1 base from J; junction bases left unmatched: 4. From germline, CDR1 is DFQATT and CDR2 SNEGSKA (reference sequence). CDR3 region: CSARLDRGSGNTIYF. Written as DNA, the CDR3 is TGCAGTGCTAGGCTCGACAGGGGGTCTGGAAACACCATATATTTT.

The gene calls are TRBV20-1 and TRBJ2-5; 9 positions agree with TRBD2. Germline V lookup: CDR1 DFQATT, CDR2 SNEGSKA (reference sequence). V lost 6 bases to trimming and J lost 5 bases; unmatched junction nucleotides: 10. The CDR3 contains 14 residues. CDR3 coding DNA: TGCAGTGCACGGACTAGCGTGTTTACGGAGACCCAGTACTTC. Its translation is CSARTSVFTETQYF.

The CDR3 here is CASSPGTVFTEAFF. CDR3 nucleotides: TGTGCCAGTAGTCCCGGGACAGTCTTCACTGAAGCTTTCTTT. The chain has TRBV19 and TRBJ1-1, with TRBD1 identical over 7 bases. Germline CDR1 reads LNHDA; CDR2 reads SQIVND (reference sequence). The CDR3 consists of 14 residues. V lost 5 bases to trimming and J lost 4 bases; unmatched junction nucleotides: 7.

J is TRBJ2-1 and V is TRBV15; D gene uncertain. Trimming took off 6 bases at V and 11 bases at J, with 14 bases between the two ends. The CDR3 consists of 12 residues. The V gene's germline CDR1 is LNHNV and CDR2 YYDKDF (reference sequence). The CDR3 region is CATRVPPEKQFF. The CDR3 DNA follows: TGTGCCACCAGGGTCCCGCCCGAAAAGCAGTTCTTC.